This T cell receptor beta chain was retrieved from a study of graft-versus-host responses after intestinal transplantation. The overall study: Transplant types were multivisceral, liver-intestinal, or isolated intestinal. Study-level findings and limits: Declining HvG levels early post-transplant were linked to peak circulating GvH clone levels.

CDR3 size: 13 residues. Germline CDR1 and CDR2: GTSNPN and SVGIG (reference sequence). Trimming left V 0 bases short and J 7 bases short, with 12 bases between. The study took post-transplant bone marrow from the posterior iliac crest or another site. This clone was counted a single time. Its antigen is still unknown. The protocol was immunoSEQ multiplex PCR, while the TCRdb copy is restricted to in-frame clones and leaves out a portion. The profile shows about 64,000 clones, more than 90% of them singletons. The material was bone marrow, obtained almost 750 days after intestinal transplantation. This TCR came from a human patient who received an intestinal transplant, so some T cells may come from the graft donor. This chain uses TRBV30 with TRBJ1-2; D is perhaps TRBD1 (5 bases). In nucleotides, the CDR3 is TGTGCCTGGAGTGTCCAGGGATCCGGTGGCTACACCTTC. Translated: CAWSVQGSGGYTF.